This T cell receptor beta chain comes out of a study of blood T cell repertoires in COVID-19 (TCRdb year 2020). At the level of the whole study: The collaborator samples originated in the United States, Italy and Spain and spanned the acute and convalescent phases of COVID-19. Where available, HLA class I and class II types were obtained from metadata supplied by the sample provider rather than from assay-based typing. Deeply sampled blood TCRbeta repertoires from subjects exposed to, actively infected with, or recovered from COVID-19 were included in the dataset. A freely available public database, intended as a resource for researchers studying the immune response to SARS-CoV-2, is where the repertoires were released. The prospective study material was composed of cDNA or gDNA derived from T cells, B-cell-depleted T cells, or PBMCs. Samples came from the ongoing ImmuneRACE study (first 160 participants) plus 1,254 subjects from 6 global collaborators. The sample metadata nearly always contained a de-identified subject ID, COVID-19 status, age in years and sex.

To note about this clone: This clone's antigen is unknown. The input lacks base qualities; no much larger clone sits a single base away.

Beyond this particular receptor, the publication reports: The amount of clinical and demographic metadata varied by source and participant and was provided uncurated.

Participants in the prospective study were enrolled through a virtual design, were aged about 18 to 90 years, and lived in approximately 25 United States geographic areas. Cohort assignment in the prospective study relied on participant-reported clinical history from a screening survey and a study questionnaire. Recovered participants in ImmuneRACE Cohort 3 were defined by two consecutive negative NP/OP PCR tests, clearance by a healthcare professional, or resolution of symptoms. In the prospective study, mobile phlebotomists collected whole blood, serum and a nasopharyngeal or oropharyngeal swab from each participant. Participants in the prospective study had the option to provide additional blood draws and questionnaires over an approximately 2-month period. Blood samples from the prospective study were shipped frozen or at room temperature prior to DNA extraction. TCRbeta CDR3 regions were amplified from genomic DNA by means of the immunoSEQ Assay, a bias-controlled multiplex PCR. The original methods were these. The number of nucleated cells in each sample was estimated by amplification of reference gene primers within the assay. To quantify the absolute abundance of each unique TCRbeta CDR3 rearrangement, sequence reads were collapsed and filtered. Productive Simpson clonality was computed per sample as the square root of Simpson's diversity index over productive rearrangements. Drawn from immuneACCESS, this table holds only the in-frame rearrangements with V and J called that TCRdb kept. Clones are partly lost; checked studies trace under half to an unresolved V gene and leave the rest unexplained. V, J and clone size reflect that table, while D and trimming were determined from the DNA. The sample table shows roughly 330,000 clones, and around 87% are seen once. Of the sample, approximately 5.3% falls within the top ten clones.

This receptor was identified in a woman aged 25 to 39 who had recovered from COVID-19. Sequencing was performed on PBMCs or T cells enriched from blood (not recorded which).

The CDR3 reads as follows: CSVDGGGGRYEQYF. The base sequence is TGCAGCGTTGACGGGGGCGGGGGCCGCTACGAGCAGTACTTC. This chain is built from TRBV29-1 and TRBJ2-7, and the D gene may be TRBD2, 7 bases matching. From the cysteine through the phenylalanine, the CDR3 covers 14 amino acids. Only the CDR3 region is kept as DNA, spanning 42 bases read in frame from base 1. Trimming takes 3 bases from V and 3 bases from J, and the germline ends sit 15 bases apart. For CDR1 and CDR2, the germline V gene lists SQVTM and ANQGSEA.